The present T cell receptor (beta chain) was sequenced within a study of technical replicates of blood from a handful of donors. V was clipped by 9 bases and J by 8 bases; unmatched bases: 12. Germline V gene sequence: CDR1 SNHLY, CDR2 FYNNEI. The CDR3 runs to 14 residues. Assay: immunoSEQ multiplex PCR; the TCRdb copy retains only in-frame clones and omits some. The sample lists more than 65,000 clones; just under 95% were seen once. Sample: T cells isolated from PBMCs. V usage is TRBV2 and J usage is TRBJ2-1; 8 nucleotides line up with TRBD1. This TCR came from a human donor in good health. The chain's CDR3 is CARLRDRNLDEQFF. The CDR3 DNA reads TGTGCCAGACTCCGGGACAGGAATTTAGATGAGCAGTTCTTC.